The clone carrying this TCR beta chain was recorded many times. Peripheral blood, about 9.4 milliliters per donor, was collected. Sample-barcoded 5' priming and a J-beta primer mix drove a second PCR of about 6 to 12 cycles. One entry per CDR3 protein, called by TCRdb with MiXCR from the 5' RACE reads. The profile shows 650,000 to 950,000 distinct CDR3 sequences, more than 40% of them singletons. The entry originates in a study of blood T cells in healthy people across ages. The receptor comes from a man in his fifties or sixties in good health. Sequencing used blood.

CDR3 in DNA: TGTGCCAGCAGTTCTTTGTCCTACGAGCAGTACTTC. It specifies CASSSLSYEQYF. The rearrangement links TRBV6-2 or TRBV6-3 to TRBJ2-7; D unclear. CDR3 length equals 12 residues. Germline loops: CDR1 MNHEY, CDR2 SVGEGT. The germline V and J ends were trimmed by 4 bases and 1 base, with 5 bases remaining between them.